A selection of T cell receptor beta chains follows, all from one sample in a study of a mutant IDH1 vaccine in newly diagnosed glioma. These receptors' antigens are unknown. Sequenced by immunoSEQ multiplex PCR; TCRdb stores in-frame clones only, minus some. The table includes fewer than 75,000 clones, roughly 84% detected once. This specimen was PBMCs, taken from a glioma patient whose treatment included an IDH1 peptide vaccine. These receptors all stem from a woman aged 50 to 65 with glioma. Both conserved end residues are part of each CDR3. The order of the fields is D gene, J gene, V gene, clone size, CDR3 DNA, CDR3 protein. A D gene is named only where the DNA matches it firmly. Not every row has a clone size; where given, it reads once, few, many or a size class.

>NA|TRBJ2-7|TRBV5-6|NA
TGTGCCAGCAGCTATGGACCGGGGGCGAACTACGAGCAGTACTTC
CASSYGPGANYEQYF
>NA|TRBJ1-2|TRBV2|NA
TGTGCCAGCAGTCCGACCCATACCCTTAACTATGGCTACACCTTC
CASSPTHTLNYGYTF
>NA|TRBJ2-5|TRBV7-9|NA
TGTGCCAGCAGCTTCCCCCCAGAGACCCAGTACTTC
CASSFPPETQYF
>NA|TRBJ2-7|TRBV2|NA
TGTGCCAGCAGATACGGGTTCTACGAGCAGTACTTC
CASRYGFYEQYF
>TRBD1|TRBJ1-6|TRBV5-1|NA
TGCGCCAGCAGCTTGGAGGGACAGGGGGCAGGAGGTTCACCCCTCCACTTT
CASSLEGQGAGGSPLHF
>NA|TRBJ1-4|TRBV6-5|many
TGTGCCAGCAGTCGGGACCTGACCCATGGAAAACTGTTTTTT
CASSRDLTHGKLFF
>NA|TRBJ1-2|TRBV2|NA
TGTGCCAGCAGCATACGGGTACAGAACTATGGCTACACCTTC
CASSIRVQNYGYTF
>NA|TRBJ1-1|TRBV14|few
TGTGCCAGCAGCCAGACTAGGACACATGAAGCTTTCTTT
CASSQTRTHEAFF
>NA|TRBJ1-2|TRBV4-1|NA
TGCGCCAGCAGCCCCCGGGACTCGTATGGCTACACCTTC
CASSPRDSYGYTF
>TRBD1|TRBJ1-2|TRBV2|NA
TGTGCCAGCAGTGAAGCCACAGGGGGCATAGATGGCTACACCTTC
CASSEATGGIDGYTF
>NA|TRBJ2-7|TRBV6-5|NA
TGTGCCAGCAGTTATTCCGGGGCGAGTTACGAGCAGTACTTC
CASSYSGASYEQYF
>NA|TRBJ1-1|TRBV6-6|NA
TGTGCCAGCAGTCCCGAGGGGCGGGCTGAAGCTTTCTTT
CASSPEGRAEAFF
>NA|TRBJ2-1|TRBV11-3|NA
TGTGCCAGCAGCTTGTTTGGCAGGGCCTACAATGAGCAGTTCTTC
CASSLFGRAYNEQFF
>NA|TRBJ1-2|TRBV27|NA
TGTGCCAGCAGTTCCACGGGGGGTGGGGTCTATGGCTACACCTTC
CASSSTGGGVYGYTF
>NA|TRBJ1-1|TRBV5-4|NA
TGTGCCAGCAGCTTGTTTTTGGCAGCCCCGAACACTGAAGCTTTCTTT
CASSLFLAAPNTEAFF
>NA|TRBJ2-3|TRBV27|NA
TGTGCCAGCAGTTTGTTCGGGACGTTAGCTGATACGCAGTATTTT
CASSLFGTLADTQYF
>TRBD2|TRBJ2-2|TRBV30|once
TGTGCCTGGAGTGGGGTAGCGGGGGATCACGGGGAGCTGTTTTTT
CAWSGVAGDHGELFF
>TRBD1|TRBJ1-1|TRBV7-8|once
TGTGCCAGCAGCTTAGGGACAGGGAAGAACACTGAAGCTTTCTTT
CASSLGTGKNTEAFF
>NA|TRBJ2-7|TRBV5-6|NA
TGTGCCAGCAGCTATGACAGACCTGGGGTGCAGTACTTC
CASSYDRPGVQYF
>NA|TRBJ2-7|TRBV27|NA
TGTGCCAGCAGTTTAAAGGCTTCCTACGAGCAGTACTTC
CASSLKASYEQYF
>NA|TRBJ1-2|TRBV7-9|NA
TGTGCCAGCAGCTTAGTGCTTAACAGGGAAGGCTACACCTTC
CASSLVLNREGYTF
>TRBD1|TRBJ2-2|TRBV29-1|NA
TGCAGCGTATTGATTACAGGGGGCACCGGGGAGCTGTTTTTT
CSVLITGGTGELFF
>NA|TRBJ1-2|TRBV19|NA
TGTGCCAGTAGTCCCTCGTGGGCACGCGGCTACACCTTC
CASSPSWARGYTF
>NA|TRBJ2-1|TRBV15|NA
TGTGCCACCAGCAGAGATAGGCCGTTGGATGAGCAGTTCTTC
CATSRDRPLDEQFF
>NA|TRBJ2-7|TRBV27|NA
TGTGCCAGCACCGCCCTAGGGAAGGGGTCCTACGAGCAGTACTTC
CASTALGKGSYEQYF
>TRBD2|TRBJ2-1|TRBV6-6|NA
TGTGCCAGCATAGCGGGGGGTAAGCAGTTCTTC
CASIAGGKQFF
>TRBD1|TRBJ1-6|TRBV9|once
TGTGCCAGCAGCGGGGGACAGGGCTATAATTCACCCCTCCACTTT
CASSGGQGYNSPLHF
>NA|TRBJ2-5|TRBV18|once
TGTGCCAGCTCACCACTCCCACAGGGCCCGGAGACCCAGTACTTC
CASSPLPQGPETQYF
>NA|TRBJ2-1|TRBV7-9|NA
TGTGCCAGCAGCTTACCGGTGGATGAGCAGTTCTTC
CASSLPVDEQFF
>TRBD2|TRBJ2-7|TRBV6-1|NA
TGTGCCAGCAGGGCCCGGGGGGGTCGCTACGAGCAGTACTTC
CASRARGGRYEQYF
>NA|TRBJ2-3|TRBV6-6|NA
TGTGCCAGCAGTACGAACTCTAATACGCAGTATTTT
CASSTNSNTQYF
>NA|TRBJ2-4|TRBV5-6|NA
TGTGCCAGCAGTCCCGGGACAGCCAAAAACATTCAGTACTTC
CASSPGTAKNIQYF
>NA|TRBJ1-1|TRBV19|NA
TGTGCCAGTAACCAGGGACCGAACACTGAAGCTTTCTTT
CASNQGPNTEAFF
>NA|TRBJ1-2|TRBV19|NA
TGTGCCAGTAGTAGTGGACTGGGTGGCTACACCTTC
CASSSGLGGYTF
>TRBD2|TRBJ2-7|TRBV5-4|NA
TGTGCCAGCAGCACCCGGACTAGTAGCTCCTACGAGCAGTACTTC
CASSTRTSSSYEQYF
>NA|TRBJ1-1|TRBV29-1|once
TGCAGCGTTGAAATGAACACTGAAGCTTTCTTT
CSVEMNTEAFF